Sequencing of this T cell receptor (beta chain) was carried out in a study of shared clonotypes between healthy human individuals. The CDR3 totals 16 residues. Germline V gene data show CDR1 as SEHNR and CDR2 as FQNEAQ (reference sequence). The V gene end was trimmed by 4 bases and the J gene end by 6 bases; junction bases not matched to a gene: 12. Assay: immunoSEQ multiplex PCR; the TCRdb copy retains only in-frame clones and omits some. The data contain hundreds of thousands of clones, more than 95% of them singletons. It was CD45RO-negative cells, positively selected for CCR7, that made up naive CD8 cells, with terminally differentiated effector memory CD45RA+ cells excluded.

The specimen was naive CD8+ T cells sorted from blood. The chain carries TRBV7-9 and TRBJ1-2; 9 nucleotides align to TRBD1. The receptor's source is a man aged 25-45 years in good health. The CDR3 is CASSSITGGAIDGYTF. CDR3 in DNA: TGTGCCAGCAGCTCCATCACAGGGGGCGCCATTGATGGCTACACCTTC.